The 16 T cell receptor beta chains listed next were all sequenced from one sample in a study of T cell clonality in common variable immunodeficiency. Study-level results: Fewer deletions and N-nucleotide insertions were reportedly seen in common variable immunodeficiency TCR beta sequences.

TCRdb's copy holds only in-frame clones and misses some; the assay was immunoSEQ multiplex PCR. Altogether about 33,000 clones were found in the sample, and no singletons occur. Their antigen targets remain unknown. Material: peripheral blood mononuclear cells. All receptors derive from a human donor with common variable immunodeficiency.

The sequenced part of the CDR3 DNA is TGCAGTGCTAGAGAGTCCGGGACAGGGGATGGTAATGGC. Translation gives CSARESGTGDGNG. The full CDR3 reads CSARESGTGDGNGYTF. The rearrangement uses TRBV20-1 and TRBJ1-2, with TRBD1 matching 10 bases. The read ends 3 residues early relative to the CDR3; the germline J gene fills the gap. CDR3 size: 16 residues. V lost 0 bases to trimming and J lost 6 bases; unmatched junction nucleotides: 10. Germline V gene sequence: CDR1 DFQATT, CDR2 SNEGSKA (reference sequence).

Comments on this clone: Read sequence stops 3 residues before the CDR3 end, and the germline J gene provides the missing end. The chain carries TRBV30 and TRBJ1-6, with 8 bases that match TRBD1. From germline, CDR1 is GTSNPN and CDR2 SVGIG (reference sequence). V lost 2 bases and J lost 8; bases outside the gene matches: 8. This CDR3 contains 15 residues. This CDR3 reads CAWSTLGQGDSPLHF. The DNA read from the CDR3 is TGTGCCTGGAGTACCCTAGGACAGGGAGATTCACCC. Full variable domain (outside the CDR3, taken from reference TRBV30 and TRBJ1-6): SQTIHQWPATLVQPVGSPLSLECTVEGTSNPNLYWYRQAAGRGLQLLFYSVGIGQISSEVPQNLSASRPQDRQFILSSKKLLLSDSGFYLCAWSTLGQGDSPLHFGNGTRLTVT.

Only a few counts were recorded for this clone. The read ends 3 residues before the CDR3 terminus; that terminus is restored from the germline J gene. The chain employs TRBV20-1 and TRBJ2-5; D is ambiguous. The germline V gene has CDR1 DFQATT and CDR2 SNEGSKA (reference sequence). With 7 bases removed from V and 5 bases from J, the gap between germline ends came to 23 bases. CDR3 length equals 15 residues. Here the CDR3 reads CSVLPGSTAQETQYF. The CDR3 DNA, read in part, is TGCAGTGTTCTCCCTGGGTCGACTGCCCAGGAGACC.

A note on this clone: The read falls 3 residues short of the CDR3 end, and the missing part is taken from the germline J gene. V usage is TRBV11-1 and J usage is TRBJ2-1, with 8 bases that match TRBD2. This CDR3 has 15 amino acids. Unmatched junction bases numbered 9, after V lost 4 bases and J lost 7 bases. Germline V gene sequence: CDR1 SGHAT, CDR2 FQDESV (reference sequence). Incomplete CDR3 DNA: TGTGCCAGCAGCTCCGCGGGGGGCTGGAGGAATGAG. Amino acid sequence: CASSSAGGWRNE. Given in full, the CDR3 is CASSSAGGWRNEQFF.

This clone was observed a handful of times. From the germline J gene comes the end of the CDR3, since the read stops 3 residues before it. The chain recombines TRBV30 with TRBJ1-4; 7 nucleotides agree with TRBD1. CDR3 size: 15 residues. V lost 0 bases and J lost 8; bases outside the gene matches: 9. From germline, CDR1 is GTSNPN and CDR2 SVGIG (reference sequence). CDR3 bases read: TGTGCCTGGAGTGTACGAGACAGGGTGCAAGAAAAA. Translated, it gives CAWSVRDRVQEK. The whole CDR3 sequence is CAWSVRDRVQEKLFF.

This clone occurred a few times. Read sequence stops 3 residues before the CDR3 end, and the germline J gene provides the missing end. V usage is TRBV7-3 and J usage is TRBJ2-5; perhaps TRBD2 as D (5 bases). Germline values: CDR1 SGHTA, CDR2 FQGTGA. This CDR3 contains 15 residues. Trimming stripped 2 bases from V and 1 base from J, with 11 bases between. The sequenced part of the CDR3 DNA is TGTGCCAGCAGCTTAGAGGGCCGAATCCAAGAGACC. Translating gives CASSLEGRIQET. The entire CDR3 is CASSLEGRIQETQYF.

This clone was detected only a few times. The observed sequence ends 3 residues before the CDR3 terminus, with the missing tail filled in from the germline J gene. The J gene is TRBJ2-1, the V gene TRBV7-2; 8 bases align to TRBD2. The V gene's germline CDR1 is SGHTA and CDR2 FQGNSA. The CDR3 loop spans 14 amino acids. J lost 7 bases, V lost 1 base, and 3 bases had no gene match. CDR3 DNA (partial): TGTGCCAGCAGCTTAGGGCGGGGGGCGAATGAG. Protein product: CASSLGRGANE. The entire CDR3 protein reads CASSLGRGANEQFF.

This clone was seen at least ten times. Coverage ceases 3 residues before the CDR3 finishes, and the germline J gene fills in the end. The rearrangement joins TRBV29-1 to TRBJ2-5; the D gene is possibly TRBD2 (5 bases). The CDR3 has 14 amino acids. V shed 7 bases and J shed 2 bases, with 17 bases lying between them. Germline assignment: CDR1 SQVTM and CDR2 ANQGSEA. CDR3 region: CSAGSGRGQETQYF. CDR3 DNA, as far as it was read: TGCAGCGCCGGGTCGGGGAGAGGGCAAGAGACC.

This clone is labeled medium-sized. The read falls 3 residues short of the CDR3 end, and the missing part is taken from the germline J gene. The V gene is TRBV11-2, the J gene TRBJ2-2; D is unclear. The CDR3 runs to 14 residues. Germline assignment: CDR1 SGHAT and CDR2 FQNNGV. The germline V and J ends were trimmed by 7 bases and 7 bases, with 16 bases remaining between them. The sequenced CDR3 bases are TGTGCCAGCACCCAAGATTTCGGTGTCGGGGAG. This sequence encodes CASTQDFGVGE. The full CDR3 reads CASTQDFGVGELFF.

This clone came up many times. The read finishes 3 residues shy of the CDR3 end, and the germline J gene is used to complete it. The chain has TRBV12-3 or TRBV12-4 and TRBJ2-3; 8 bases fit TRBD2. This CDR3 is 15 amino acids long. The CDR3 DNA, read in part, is TGTGCCAGCGTTCTGAGCGGGGGCCCCGGCATGACG. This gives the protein CASVLSGGPGMT. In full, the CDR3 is CASVLSGGPGMTQYF.

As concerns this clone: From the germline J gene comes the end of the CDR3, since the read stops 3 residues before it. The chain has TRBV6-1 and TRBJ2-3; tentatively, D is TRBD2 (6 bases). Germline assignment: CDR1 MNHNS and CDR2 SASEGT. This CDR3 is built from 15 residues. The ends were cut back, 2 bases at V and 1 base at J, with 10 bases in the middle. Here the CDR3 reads CASSELWGGTDTQYF. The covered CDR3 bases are TGTGCCAGCAGTGAACTGTGGGGGGGCACAGATACG.

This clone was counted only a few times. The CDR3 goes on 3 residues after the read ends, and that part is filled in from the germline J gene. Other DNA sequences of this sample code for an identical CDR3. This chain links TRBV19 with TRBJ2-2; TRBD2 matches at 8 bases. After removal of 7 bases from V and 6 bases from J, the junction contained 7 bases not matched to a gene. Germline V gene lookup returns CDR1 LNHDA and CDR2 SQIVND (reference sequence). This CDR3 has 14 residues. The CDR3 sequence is CASMGSGGPGELFF. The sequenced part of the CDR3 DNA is TGTGCCAGTATGGGGAGCGGGGGCCCCGGGGAG.

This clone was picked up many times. The CDR3 bases that were read are TGCAGTGCTAGAGATCCCCGTACAGGGGGCTCCTACGAG. It translates to CSARDPRTGGSYE. The entire CDR3 is CSARDPRTGGSYEQYF. The chain links TRBV20-1 to TRBJ2-7; 8 bases line up with TRBD1. The sequence runs out 3 residues before the end of the CDR3; the remainder is reconstructed from the germline J gene. Germline-derived CDR1 and CDR2 are DFQATT and SNEGSKA (reference sequence). The length of the CDR3 is 16 residues. J lost 0 bases, V lost 0 bases, and 7 bases had no gene match.

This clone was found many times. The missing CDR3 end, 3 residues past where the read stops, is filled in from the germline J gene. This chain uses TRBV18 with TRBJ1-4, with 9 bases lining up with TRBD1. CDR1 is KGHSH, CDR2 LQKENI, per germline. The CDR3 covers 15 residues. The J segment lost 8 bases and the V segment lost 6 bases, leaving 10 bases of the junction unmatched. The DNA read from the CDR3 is TGTGCCAGCTCCCCCAGGACAGGGGCTGGCGAAAAA. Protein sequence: CASSPRTGAGEK. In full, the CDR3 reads CASSPRTGAGEKLFF.

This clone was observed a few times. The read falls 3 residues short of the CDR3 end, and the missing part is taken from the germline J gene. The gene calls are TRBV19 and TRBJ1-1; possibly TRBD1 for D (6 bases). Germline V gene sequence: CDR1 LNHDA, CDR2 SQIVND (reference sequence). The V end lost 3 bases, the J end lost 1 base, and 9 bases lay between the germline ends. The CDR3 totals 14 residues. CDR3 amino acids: CASSIPGANTEAFF. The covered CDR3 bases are TGTGCCAGTAGTATCCCAGGGGCGAACACTGAA.

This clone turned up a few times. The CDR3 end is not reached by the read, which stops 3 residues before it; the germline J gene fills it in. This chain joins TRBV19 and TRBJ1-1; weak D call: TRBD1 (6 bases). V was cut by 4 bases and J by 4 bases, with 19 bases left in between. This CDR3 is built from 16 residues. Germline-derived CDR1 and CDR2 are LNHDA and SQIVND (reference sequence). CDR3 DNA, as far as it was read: TGTGCCAGTAGTAACTACAGGGCGGACCGGCGCACTGAA. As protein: CASSNYRADRRTE. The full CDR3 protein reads CASSNYRADRRTEAFF.